This paragraph covers one T cell receptor (beta chain) sequence. Its antigen remains unknown. The data stem from a study of cytomegalovirus exposure and HLA in healthy donors. The PCR used 60 Vbeta and 13 Jbeta primers. Profiling relied on immunoSEQ multiplex PCR, and the TCRdb table lists in-frame clones only, not all of them. This table holds some 110,000 clones, roughly 74% found once. Study conclusions and caveats: It was reportedly the case that the classifier diagnosed cytomegalovirus status with high specificity and sensitivity. A list of roughly 160 TCR beta chains associated with cytomegalovirus was given. In an earlier analysis, in fewer than 700 donors, most V segments appeared productive either ~87% or ~30% of the time.

Germline V CDR1 and CDR2: SGHTS, YDEGEE. This CDR3 has 15 residues. Between the trimmed V and J ends, which lost 3 bases and 4 bases, there was a span of 14 bases. The sample was PBMCs. The sequence was collected from a woman aged 25 to 39 in good health and CMV-seronegative. The rearrangement links TRBV5-8 to TRBJ1-3, with D unclear. CDR3 sequence (DNA): TGTGCCAGCAGCTCGGGGTGGTCGGGAGGAAACACCATATATTTT. Its protein product is CASSSGWSGGNTIYF.